This TCR beta chain was identified during a study of T cell responses to AZD1222 COVID-19 vaccine (dated by TCRdb to the early 2020s). For context, the study as a whole: AZD1222 recipients given second doses at about 4 weeks or at about 12 weeks were pooled, since spike-specific TCR depth and breadth were not found to differ between the two schedules. TCR sequencing covered some 250 trial participants: about 210 given two doses of AZD1222 and around 26 given two doses of MenACWY control vaccine. Trial participants were enrolled by age into subgroups of 18-55, 56-69 and 70-plus years, and 148, 28 and 57 TCR-sequenced participants, respectively, were included in these subgroups. What the work shows at the level of the full study, not this receptor alone: Participants were mostly white British, with more females than males. The authors suggested clonal diversity may have been underestimated. Nearly half of unique spike-specific TCRs reportedly recognized epitopes outside regions mutated in the B.1.351 and B.1.1.7 variants. Conclusions about previously exposed vaccinees were limited because only six AZD1222 recipients were SARS-CoV-2 seropositive at baseline. No day 14 peak-response samples were available, so repertoires were characterized only after the peak T cell response. The 56-69-year group was small, and its depth increase did not reach significance, likely because of low power. The whole spike protein was spanned by vaccine-associated CD4 TCRs, and dominant responses were seen in regions 160-218 and 743-854. Spike-specific TCR breadth and depth rose significantly after two AZD1222 doses compared with day 0 and with MenACWY recipients.

The CDR3 regions of human TCRbeta chains were analyzed by immunosequencing. On the authors' methods: Repertoire TCRs were checked for matches against a reference library of SARS-CoV-2-specific TCRs that had been generated using the MIRA antigen-specificity platform. Breadth was defined as the fraction of unique TCRs that were SARS-CoV-2-associated, and depth was defined as the fraction of total T cells that were SARS-CoV-2-associated. Using the MIRA data, each spike-specific TCR was assigned both to the spike region to which the TCR was reactive and to a CD4 or CD8 class. Log10-transformed breadth and depth values were compared by one-way ANOVA with Sidak's multiple comparisons tests. In TCRdb, the immuneACCESS table is reduced to in-frame sequences with V and J assigned. These tables do not hold every clone; where another copy was compared, an unresolved V gene accounts for under half, and the others remain unexplained. The V and J calls and clone size are taken from that table; D and trimming were inferred from the DNA. The table for this sample lists about 190,000 clones; roughly 90% of them were counted only once. The top ten constitute 0.99% of the sample.

About this clone: This clone's antigen is unknown. Within one base of it there is no much larger clone, and no base qualities were kept.

The time point label of this sample denotes: baseline before first vaccination. Vaccinee samples came from UK trials COV001 and COV002, including a single-blind randomized controlled phase 2/3 trial of AZD1222 (ChAdOx1 nCoV-19) in healthy adults. For TCRbeta chain sequencing, PBMC samples were collected from trial participants at day 0 and at day 28 after the second dose. The CDR3 sequence holds 13 residues, the cysteine and phenylalanine included. Only CDR3 DNA is held: 39 bases, read in frame from base 1. The CDR1 and CDR2 encoded by the germline V gene are ENHRY and SYGVKD. Here V drops 3 bases and J drops 8 bases, and the junction holds 3 bases not matched to any gene.

This clonotype was obtained from an adult in good health. The sample here was peripheral blood, taken on day 0 of AZD1222 vaccination. The V and J genes are TRBV10-3 and TRBJ1-2; TRBD1 aligns with 10 central bases. This receptor carries the CDR3 CAISDDRGRGYTF. The DNA reads TGTGCCATCAGTGATGACAGGGGGCGAGGCTACACCTTC.